The sequence of this T cell receptor beta chain was determined in a study of tumor and adjacent non-tumor tissue in lung cancer. Across the study: Patients comprised about a dozen adenocarcinoma, 2 squamous cell carcinoma and 1 small cell lung cancer. Study-level findings and limits: Significantly higher TCR diversity was found in tumor than normal lung. Higher tumor TCR diversity was associated with shorter survival.

RNA was extracted from bulk tissue without any cell sorting. This non-tumor lung sample came from over 3 cm beyond the tumor edge. Chemotherapy-naive patients with new lung cancer underwent thoracic surgery in China, August–late 2014. Three rounds of nested PCR, following a modified ARM-PCR protocol, produced the TCRbeta library. MiXCR, run by TCRdb on the multiplex PCR reads, gives a single entry per CDR3 protein. The top ten clones hold about a quarter of a sample with tens of thousands of distinct CDR3 sequences, approximately 68% of them seen once. About this clonotype itself: Its antigen is not known.

V was trimmed by 11 bases and J by 4 bases, leaving 14 bases between them. This CDR3 contains 13 residues. Germline V CDR1 and CDR2: ENHRY, SYGVKD. The TCR comes from a woman aged 50 to 60 with non-small cell lung cancer. The sequenced sample was distant non-tumor lung tissue. The genes are TRBV10-3 and TRBJ2-2, with D tentatively TRBD2 (6 bases). Here the CDR3 reads CASETRRTGELFF. DNA of the CDR3: TGTGCCTCAGAGACTAGACGCACCGGGGAGCTGTTTTTT.